This T cell receptor beta chain appears in the sequencing data of a study of shared clonotypes between healthy human individuals. This table comes from immunoSEQ multiplex PCR, and its TCRdb copy is limited to in-frame clones, with some not included. Of about a million clones listed, 76% are singletons. As to this clone: The antigen remains undetermined.

The CDR3 runs to 14 residues. V lost 4 bases and J lost 4; bases outside the gene matches: 5. The V gene's germline CDR1 is SGHRS and CDR2 YFSETQ. Study-level results: Only blood underwent sampling, and tissue repertoires likely differ.

The J gene is TRBJ2-7, the V gene TRBV5-1; TRBD1 matches at 10 bases. The clonotype comes from a man aged 18 to 30 in good health. Source material: memory CD4+ T cells sorted from blood. Sample subset: CD45RA-negative fraction. This chain's CDR3 is CASSPDRGEYEQYF. The CDR3 region has the DNA TGCGCCAGCAGCCCGGACAGGGGGGAATACGAGCAGTACTTC.